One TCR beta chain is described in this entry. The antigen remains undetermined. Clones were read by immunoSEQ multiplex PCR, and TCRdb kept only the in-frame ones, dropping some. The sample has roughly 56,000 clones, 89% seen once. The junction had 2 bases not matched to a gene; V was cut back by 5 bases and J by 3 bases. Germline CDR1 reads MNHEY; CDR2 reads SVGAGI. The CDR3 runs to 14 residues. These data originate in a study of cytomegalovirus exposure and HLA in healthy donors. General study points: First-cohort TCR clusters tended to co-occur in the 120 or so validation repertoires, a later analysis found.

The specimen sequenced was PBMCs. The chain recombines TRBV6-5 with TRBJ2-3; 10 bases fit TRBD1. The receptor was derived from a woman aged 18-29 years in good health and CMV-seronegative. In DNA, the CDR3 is TGTGCCAGCAGTCGGGACAGGGGTACAGATACGCAGTATTTT. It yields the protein CASSRDRGTDTQYF.